The 2 T cell receptor beta chains below come from one sample, sequenced in a study of STAT5B mutations in CD4+ large granular lymphocyte leukemia. The assay was immunoSEQ multiplex PCR, and TCRdb's table has in-frame clones only and misses some. The repertoire holds 30,000 to 40,000 clones, with approximately 90% as singletons. The sample consisted of CD4+ T cells from blood buffy coats. All receptors derive from a human donor in good health.

J is TRBJ1-3 and V is TRBV7-3; possible D gene TRBD1, 6 bases. This CDR3 comprises 16 residues. V was trimmed by 2 bases and J by 2 bases, leaving 13 bases between them. CDR1 SGHTA and CDR2 FQGTGA come from the germline V gene. CDR3 sequence (DNA): TGTGCCAGCAGCTTAGACCGCACAGGGCCTGGAAACACCATATATTTT. It encodes CASSLDRTGPGNTIYF.

The rearrangement joins TRBV2 to TRBJ1-1; unclear D gene. V was cut by 7 bases and J by 2 bases, with 11 bases left in between. CDR1 and CDR2 (germline): SNHLY, FYNNEI. The CDR3 is made up of 13 amino acids. The CDR3 nucleotides read TGTGCCAGCATTAAAGAGGGAAACACTGAAGCTTTCTTT. It codes for CASIKEGNTEAFF.